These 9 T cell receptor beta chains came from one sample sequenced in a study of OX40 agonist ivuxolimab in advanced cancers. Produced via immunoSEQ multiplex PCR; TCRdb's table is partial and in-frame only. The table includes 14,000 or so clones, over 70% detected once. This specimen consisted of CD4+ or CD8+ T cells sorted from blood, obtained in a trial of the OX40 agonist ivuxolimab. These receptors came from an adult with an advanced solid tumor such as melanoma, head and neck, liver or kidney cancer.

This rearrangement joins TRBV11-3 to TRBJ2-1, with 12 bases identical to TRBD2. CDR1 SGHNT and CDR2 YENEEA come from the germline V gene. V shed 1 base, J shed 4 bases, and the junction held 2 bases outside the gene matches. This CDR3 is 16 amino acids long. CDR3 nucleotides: TGTGCCAGCAGCTTAGGGCTAGCGGGAGGGTACAATGAGCAGTTCTTC. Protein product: CASSLGLAGGYNEQFF.

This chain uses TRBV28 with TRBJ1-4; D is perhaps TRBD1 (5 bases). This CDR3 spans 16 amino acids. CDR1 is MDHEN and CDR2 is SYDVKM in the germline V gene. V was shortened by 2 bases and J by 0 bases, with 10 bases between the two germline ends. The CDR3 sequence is CASSLGGGTTNEKLFF. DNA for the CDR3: TGTGCCAGCAGTTTAGGCGGGGGAACAACTAATGAAAAACTGTTTTTT.

The CDR3 region is CASRDDRGHSEKLFF. CDR3 DNA sequence: TGTGCCAGCAGAGACGACAGGGGGCATAGTGAAAAACTGTTTTTT. The V call is TRBV6-5, the J call TRBJ1-4; 10 bases match TRBD1. The CDR3 spans 15 residues. CDR1 is MNHEY and CDR2 is SVGAGI in the germline V gene. V lost 6 bases to trimming and J lost 7 bases; unmatched junction nucleotides: 8.

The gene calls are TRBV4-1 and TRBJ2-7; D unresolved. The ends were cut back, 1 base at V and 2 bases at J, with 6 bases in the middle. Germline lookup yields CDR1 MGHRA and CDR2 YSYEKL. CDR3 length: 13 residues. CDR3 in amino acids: CASSQVVTYEQYF. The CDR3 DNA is TGCGCCAGCAGCCAAGTAGTGACCTACGAGCAGTACTTC.

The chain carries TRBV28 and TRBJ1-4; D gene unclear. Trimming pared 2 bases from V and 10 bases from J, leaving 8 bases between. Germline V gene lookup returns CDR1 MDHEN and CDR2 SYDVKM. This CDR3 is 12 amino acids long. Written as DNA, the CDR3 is TGTGCCAGCAGTTTACCCCCGGGAAAACTGTTTTTT. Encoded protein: CASSLPPGKLFF.

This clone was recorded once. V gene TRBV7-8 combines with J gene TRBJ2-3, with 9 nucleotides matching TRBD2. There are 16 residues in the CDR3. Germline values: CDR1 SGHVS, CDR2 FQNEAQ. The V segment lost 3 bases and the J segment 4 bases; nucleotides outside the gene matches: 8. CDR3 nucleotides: TGTGCCAGCAGCTTTGGGGCGGGAGGGCGCGCAGATACGCAGTATTTT. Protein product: CASSFGAGGRADTQYF.

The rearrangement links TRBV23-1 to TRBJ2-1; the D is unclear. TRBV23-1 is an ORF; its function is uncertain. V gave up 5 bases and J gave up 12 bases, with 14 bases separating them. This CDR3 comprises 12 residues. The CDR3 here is CASSSRPKGQFF. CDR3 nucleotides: TGCGCCAGCAGTTCTCGACCCAAAGGGCAGTTCTTC.

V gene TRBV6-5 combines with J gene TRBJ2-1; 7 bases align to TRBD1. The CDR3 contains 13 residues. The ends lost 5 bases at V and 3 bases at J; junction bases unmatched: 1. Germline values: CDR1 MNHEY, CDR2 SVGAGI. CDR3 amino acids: CASSRQGYNEQFF. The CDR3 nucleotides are TGTGCCAGCAGTAGACAGGGCTACAATGAGCAGTTCTTC.

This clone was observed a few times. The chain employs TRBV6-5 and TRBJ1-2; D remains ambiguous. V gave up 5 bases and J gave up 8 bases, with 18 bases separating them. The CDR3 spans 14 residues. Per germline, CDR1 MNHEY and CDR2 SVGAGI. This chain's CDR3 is CASSPGPKAQGYTF. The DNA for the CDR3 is TGTGCCAGCAGTCCCGGACCAAAGGCTCAAGGCTACACCTTC.